These 8 T cell receptor beta chains originate from one sample sequenced in a study of blood T cell repertoires in COVID-19. Clones were read by immunoSEQ multiplex PCR, and TCRdb kept only the in-frame ones, dropping some. This sample has approximately 240,000 clones, with approximately 80% found just once. The sample taken for sequencing was peripheral blood. These receptors all come from a woman at least 80 years old with active or convalescent COVID-19.

The rearrangement uses TRBV11-2 and TRBJ1-1; D remains ambiguous. CDR3 length: 13 amino acids. The germline V gene encodes CDR1 SGHAT and CDR2 FQNNGV. V lost 5 bases, J lost 8 bases, and 15 bases lay in between. CDR3 protein: CASSPPGNSEAFF. The CDR3 DNA sequence: TGTGCCAGCAGCCCCCCCGGGAACAGCGAAGCTTTCTTT.

This clone was seen once. The chain joins TRBV30 to TRBJ1-6; D is perhaps TRBD1 (5 bases). The CDR3 runs 15 residues. Germline CDR1 and CDR2: GTSNPN and SVGIG (reference sequence). Trimming removed 4 bases at V and 10 bases at J, with 20 bases between. CDR3 residues: CAWTRSSVGVSPLHF. In DNA form, the CDR3 reads TGTGCCTGGACAAGAAGTTCGGTAGGGGTATCACCCCTCCACTTT.

The V call is TRBV5-1, the J call TRBJ2-5, with D tentatively TRBD2 (6 bases). V dropped 6 bases and J dropped 2 bases, with 11 bases sitting between them. The CDR3 contains 13 residues. The germline gives CDR1 SGHRS, CDR2 YFSETQ. This CDR3 is CASNPSVQETQYF. CDR3 nucleotides: TGCGCCAGCAACCCTAGCGTGCAAGAGACCCAGTACTTC. The whole variable domain, remainder taken from reference TRBV5-1 and TRBJ2-5, is KAGVTQTPRYLIKTRGQQVTLSCSPISGHRSVSWYQQTPGQGLQFLFEYFSETQRNKGNFPGRFSGRQFSNSRSEMNVSTLELGDSALYLCASNPSVQETQYFGPGTRLLVL.

The V gene is TRBV3-1 (or the pseudogene TRBV3-2), the J gene TRBJ2-6; D is possibly TRBD1 (5 bases). Germline V lookup: CDR1 LGHDT, CDR2 YNNKEL (reference sequence). The CDR3 runs to 18 residues. The germline V and J ends were trimmed by 1 base and 0 bases, with 13 bases remaining between them. This CDR3 is CASSQAGRAFSGANVLTF. The CDR3 DNA reads as TGTGCCAGCAGCCAAGCAGGCAGGGCCTTCTCTGGGGCCAACGTCCTGACTTTC.

CDR3 loop: CASSWAQGIANEKLFF. The DNA for the CDR3 is TGTGCCAGTAGTTGGGCCCAGGGGATAGCTAATGAAAAACTGTTTTTT. The rearrangement links TRBV19 to TRBJ1-4, with a possible D match to TRBD1 (6 bases). Looked up from germline, CDR1 is LNHDA and CDR2 is SQIVND (reference sequence). Deletions cut 5 bases from V and 3 bases from J, with 16 bases between. This CDR3 comprises 16 residues. Looking up the rest from reference TRBV19 and TRBJ1-4 gives the full variable domain: DGGITQSPKYLFRKEGQNVTLSCEQNLNHDAMYWYRQDPGQGLRLIYYSQIVNDFQKGDIAEGYSVSREKKESFPLTVTSAQKNPTAFYLCASSWAQGIANEKLFFGSGTQLSVL.

The genes are TRBV5-6 and TRBJ1-3; possibly TRBD1 for D (6 bases). V was trimmed by 4 bases and J by 2 bases, leaving 16 bases between them. Germline-derived CDR1 and CDR2 are SGHDT and YYEEEE. The CDR3 length is 16 residues. The CDR3: CASSQMTGLAGNTIYF. Written as DNA, the CDR3 is TGTGCCAGCAGCCAGATGACAGGTCTAGCTGGAAACACCATATATTTT. The full variable domain, completed using reference TRBV5-6 and TRBJ1-3, is DAGVTQSPTHLIKTRGQQVTLRCSPKSGHDTVSWYQQALGQGPQFIFQYYEEEERQRGNFPDRFSGHQFPNYSSELNVNALLLGDSALYLCASSQMTGLAGNTIYFGEGSWLTVV.

The chain combines TRBV19 with TRBJ1-6, with 7 bases lining up with TRBD1. J lost 7 bases, V lost 7 bases, and 10 bases had no gene match. Germline assignment: CDR1 LNHDA and CDR2 SQIVND (reference sequence). The CDR3 has 15 amino acids. In DNA form, the CDR3 reads TGTGCCAGTAAGATCGGACAGGTTAAAAATTCACCCCTCCACTTT. It codes for CASKIGQVKNSPLHF.

The V call is TRBV3-1 (or the pseudogene TRBV3-2), the J call TRBJ2-7; perhaps TRBD2 as D (5 bases). This CDR3 has 12 residues. With 6 bases removed from V and 3 bases from J, the gap between germline ends came to 9 bases. The germline CDR1 and CDR2 sequences are LGHDT and YNNKEL (reference sequence). In DNA form, the CDR3 reads TGTGCCAGCAGTCTCGGACTCTACGAGCAGTACTTC. Protein sequence: CASSLGLYEQYF.